The 32 T cell receptor beta chains given below trace back to one sample, sequenced in a study of molecular identifiers for immune sequencing clone quantification. From the PCR reads, TCRdb called clonotypes with MiXCR, one entry per CDR3 protein. The profile covers more than 550,000 distinct CDR3 sequences, with about 25% appearing a single time and 0.7% to 0.95% taken by the ten largest. The sequenced material came from naive CD8+ T cells from blood, with Jurkat cell RNA spiked in. As to subset: FACS-sorted CD8+CD4-CCR7+CD45RA+ naive T cells. These receptors all stem from a human donor in good health. Some libraries in this study had Jurkat cell RNA spiked in.

This chain links TRBV27 with TRBJ1-5, with unresolved D. The CDR3 covers 14 residues. Germline assignment: CDR1 MNHEY and CDR2 SMNVEV (reference sequence). With 11 bases removed from V and 7 bases from J, the gap between germline ends came to 21 bases. The chain's CDR3 is CARRPKARGQPQHF. CDR3 nucleotide sequence: TGTGCCCGCCGTCCGAAGGCCCGGGGACAGCCCCAGCATTTT.

This clonotype was counted ten times or more. J is TRBJ2-3 and V is TRBV25-1; either TRBD1 or TRBD2 may supply D (5 bases each). Germline CDR1 and CDR2: MGHDK and SYGVNS. Trimming stripped 6 bases from V and 0 bases from J, with 13 bases between. CDR3 size: 15 residues. CDR3 nucleotides: TGTGCCAGCAGGGCCGGGACGGACAGCACAGATACGCAGTATTTT. Translating gives CASRAGTDSTDTQYF.

Turning to this clonotype: A much larger clone sits a single nucleotide away, making a read error possible. The rearrangement links TRBV7-2 to TRBJ2-3, with 8 bases that match TRBD2. This CDR3 contains 16 residues. Germline CDR1 is SGHTA and CDR2 is FQGNSA. The CDR3: CASSLIKRGPTDTPYF. The DNA of the CDR3 is TGTGCCAGCAGCTTAATTAAGCGGGGGCCGACGGATACGCCGTATTTT.

The chain is built from TRBV4-3 and TRBJ2-7, with D possibly matching TRBD1 (5 bases). The V end was cut by 1 base, the J end by 2 bases, with 12 bases between. The CDR3 is made up of 15 amino acids. From germline, CDR1 is LGHNA and CDR2 YSLEER. The CDR3 sequence: CASSQAATDTYEQYF. In nucleotides, the CDR3 is TGCGCCAGCAGCCAAGCCGCCACGGACACCTACGAGCAGTACTTC.

The V call is TRBV20-1, the J call TRBJ1-2; tentatively, D is TRBD1 (6 bases). The V and J ends lost 4 bases and 6 bases respectively, with 12 bases between them. Per the germline V gene, CDR1 is DFQATT and CDR2 is SNEGSKA (reference sequence). This CDR3 contains 12 residues. The CDR3, as DNA: TGCAGTGCTAAAGGGGGTATGGATGGCTACACCTTC. It translates to CSAKGGMDGYTF.

As regards this clonotype: Just one base apart from a much larger clone, this may be a read error. This chain links TRBV29-1 with TRBJ2-7; D unresolved. Germline CDR1 is SQVTM and CDR2 is ANQGSEA. The CDR3 contains 11 residues. The CDR3 nucleotides are TGCAGCGCCGGCACCACCTACGCGCAGTACTTC. Encoded protein: CSAGTTYAQYF.

This clonotype was counted only a few times. The junction departs from the called germline gene at one end, perhaps through a read error. The chain links TRBV12-3 or TRBV12-4 to TRBJ2-4, with D possibly being TRBD2 (6 bases). The CDR3 sequence is 15 residues long. CDR3 protein: CAGSPSGEVKNIQYF. CDR3 nucleotides: TGTGCCGGCAGCCCTTCGGGGGAAGTCAAAAACATTCAGTACTTC.

To note about this clonotype: One junction end disagrees with the germline gene, perhaps due to a read error. V is TRBV7-2 and J is TRBJ2-1; 8 bases agree with TRBD2. The CDR3 is 15 residues long. The germline V gene encodes CDR1 SGHTA and CDR2 FQGNSA. The CDR3: CASSSSGSSFNKQFF. DNA for the CDR3: TGTGCCAGCAGCTCGAGCGGGAGCTCCTTCAATAAGCAGTTCTTC.

This clonotype came up many times. The chain joins TRBV5-1 to TRBJ2-5, with D possibly called TRBD1 or TRBD2 (6 bases each). CDR1 is SGHRS and CDR2 is YFSETQ in the germline V gene. CDR3 length equals 15 residues. V was trimmed by 1 base and J by 4 bases, leaving 14 bases between them. The CDR3 DNA is TGCGCCAGCAGCTTGTATGGGGGGCCTTTAGAGACCCAGTACTTC. Encoded protein: CASSLYGGPLETQYF.

This clonotype was seen a handful of times. The V gene is TRBV19, the J gene TRBJ2-3; 11 positions match TRBD2. Germline V gives CDR1 LNHDA, CDR2 SQIVND (reference sequence). The CDR3 spans 17 residues. The ends lost 7 bases at V and 6 bases at J; junction bases unmatched: 15. The CDR3: CASNSGTSGRFLDTQYF. For the CDR3, the DNA is TGTGCCAGTAATTCAGGGACTAGCGGCCGTTTTTTGGATACGCAGTATTTT.

The chain links TRBV5-1 to TRBJ2-7; TRBD2 matches at 10 bases. The CDR3 totals 15 residues. V lost 1 base, J lost 4 bases, and 5 bases stayed unmatched. Germline CDR1 reads SGHRS; CDR2 reads YFSETQ. This chain's CDR3 is CASSLSLAGAYEQYF. In nucleotides, the CDR3 is TGCGCCAGCAGCTTGAGTCTAGCGGGGGCTTACGAGCAGTACTTC.

As regards this clonotype: A single base separates this from a much larger clone, so it may be a read error. The conserved closing phenylalanine or tryptophan is absent in this CDR3, likely reflecting a read error. The chain links TRBV28 to TRBJ1-5, with D tentatively TRBD1 (5 bases). CDR1 MDHEN and CDR2 SYDVKM come from the germline V gene. The CDR3 is made up of 11 amino acids. Trimming cost V 6 bases and J 9 bases, with 9 bases left between them. CDR3 sequence reads: CASSSGGPQHY. The CDR3 region has the DNA TGTGCCAGCAGCTCCGGGGGGCCCCAGCATTAT.

This clonotype showed up just a few times. V is TRBV4-3 and J is TRBJ2-2; the match to TRBD1 covers 7 bases. The V segment lost 0 bases and the J segment 5 bases; nucleotides outside the gene matches: 12. Germline V lookup: CDR1 LGHNA, CDR2 YSLEER. The length of the CDR3 is 18 residues. The CDR3 here is CASSQDNLDRVPTGELFF. CDR3 DNA: TGCGCCAGCAGCCAAGATAATCTCGACAGGGTTCCTACCGGGGAGCTGTTTTTT.

With respect to this clonotype: Mismatch with germline at one junction end may stem from a read error. This chain uses TRBV20-1 with TRBJ2-1; either TRBD1 or TRBD2 may supply D (5 bases each). The CDR3 extends over 15 amino acids. CDR1 DFQATT and CDR2 SNEGSKA come from the germline V gene (reference sequence). The CDR3 is CSARTMGEPYNERFF. CDR3 in DNA: TGCAGTGCTAGAACCATGGGGGAGCCGTACAATGAGCGGTTCTTC.

This clonotype was found many times. The chain joins TRBV3-1 to TRBJ1-1, with 12 bases lining up with TRBD1. Germline CDR1 and CDR2: LGHDT and YNNKEL (reference sequence). V was pared by 4 bases and J by 1 base, with 16 bases of the junction left unmatched. The CDR3 has 20 amino acids. The CDR3 DNA reads TGTGCCAGCAGCCCAAAATCGGGACAGGGGGCATTCAGGTGGAACACTGAAGCTTTCTTT. Protein: CASSPKSGQGAFRWNTEAFF.

In this sample, this clonotype turned up many times. The chain is built from TRBV20-1 and TRBJ1-1; unclear D gene. Germline assignment: CDR1 DFQATT and CDR2 SNEGSKA (reference sequence). Trimming cost V 3 bases and J 1 base, with 6 bases left between them. The CDR3 is 12 amino acids. CDR3 protein: CSASHRNTEAFF. In DNA, the CDR3 is TGCAGTGCTAGTCACCGGAACACTGAAGCTTTCTTT.

Only a few counts were recorded for this clonotype. The rearrangement uses TRBV6-6 and TRBJ2-7; 12 nucleotides line up with TRBD2. The CDR3 is 19 residues long. V lost 2 bases to trimming and J lost 2 bases; unmatched junction nucleotides: 13. The germline V gene has CDR1 MNHNY and CDR2 SVGAGI (reference sequence). CDR3 protein: CASSYLAGGPLIFAYEQYF. CDR3 nucleotides: TGTGCCAGCAGTTACCTAGCGGGAGGGCCTTTAATATTCGCCTACGAGCAGTACTTC.

A word on this clonotype: A much larger clone differs by one base, so this may be a read error. This sequence joins TRBV11-2 and TRBJ2-1, with D perhaps TRBD1 or TRBD2 (6 bases each). The germline V and J ends were trimmed by 1 base and 1 base, with 11 bases remaining between them. In germline, CDR1 is SGHAT, CDR2 FQNNGV. CDR3 length: 16 residues. The CDR3: CASSLGGAGSYNEQFF. CDR3 nucleotides: TGTGCCAGCAGCTTAGGGGGGGCAGGGTCCTACAATGAGCAGTTCTTC.

This clonotype turned up a few times. The rearrangement uses TRBV9 and TRBJ1-6; D may be TRBD1 (6 bases). CDR3 length: 16 amino acids. V shed 2 bases and J shed 0 bases, with 9 bases lying between them. CDR1 is SGDLS, CDR2 YYNGEE, per germline. CDR3 amino acids: CASSVGQSSYNSPLHF. CDR3 sequence (DNA): TGTGCCAGCAGCGTGGGACAAAGCTCCTATAATTCACCCCTCCACTTT.

The gene calls are TRBV12-3 or TRBV12-4 and TRBJ2-5; D is ambiguous. CDR3 size: 13 residues. The V end lost 2 bases, the J end lost 5 bases, and 9 bases lay between the germline ends. In DNA, the CDR3 is TGTGCCAGCAGTTTACTCGTCCGGGAGACCCAGTACTTC. As protein: CASSLLVRETQYF.

This clonotype came up many times. This chain uses TRBV20-1 with TRBJ1-4; the match to TRBD1 covers 7 bases. The V and J ends lost 2 bases and 5 bases, in that order; junction bases with no gene match: 8. Germline V gives CDR1 DFQATT, CDR2 SNEGSKA (reference sequence). The CDR3 has 15 residues. CDR3 coding DNA: TGCAGTGCTAGATTGTCCGGGACAGAGAATGAAAAACTGTTTTTT. Amino acids: CSARLSGTENEKLFF.

Of note for this clonotype: With a much larger clone just one base away, this may be a read error. V is TRBV29-1 and J is TRBJ1-1; D is undetermined. The V end was cut by 1 base, the J end by 4 bases, with 13 bases between. Germline V lookup: CDR1 SQVTM, CDR2 ANQGSEA. This CDR3 comprises 14 residues. The CDR3 DNA reads as TGCAGCGTTGAAGGTTTTGGGAGGGCCACTGAAGCTTTCTTT. Translation gives CSVEGFGRATEAFF.

Turning to this clonotype: A single base separates this from a much larger clone, so it may be a read error. The chain joins TRBV28 to TRBJ2-5; D call uncertain. CDR1 is MDHEN and CDR2 is SYDVKM in the germline V gene. The CDR3 length is 14 residues. Here the CDR3 reads CAGSFRLPQETQYF. CDR3 coding DNA: TGTGCCGGCAGTTTCAGACTGCCCCAAGAGACCCAGTACTTC.

Only one count was recorded for this clonotype. Mismatch with germline at one junction end may stem from a read error. The chain combines TRBV7-9 with TRBJ1-2; D is possibly TRBD1 (5 bases). The CDR3 runs to 14 residues. Germline lookup yields CDR1 SEHNR and CDR2 FQNEAQ (reference sequence). CDR3 in amino acids: CASSPTETNYGCTF. DNA for the CDR3: TGTGCCAGCAGCCCGACAGAAACTAACTATGGCTGCACCTTC.

This clonotype has a count of ten or more. The rearrangement joins TRBV20-1 to TRBJ2-7, with D unresolved. CDR1 is DFQATT and CDR2 is SNEGSKA in the germline V gene (reference sequence). The CDR3 consists of 13 residues. V lost 0 bases, J lost 2 bases, and 8 bases lay in between. The CDR3: CSARDGWTYEQYF. DNA of the CDR3: TGCAGTGCTAGAGATGGATGGACCTACGAGCAGTACTTC.

As for this clonotype: This CDR3 is missing its conserved last phenylalanine or tryptophan, likely due to a read error. The chain couples TRBV5-3 to TRBJ1-1; D possibly corresponds to TRBD1 (6 bases). TRBV5-3 is an ORF, with its function uncertain. The CDR3 covers 17 residues. This CDR3 is CASSLDWTEIQNTEAFS. Here the CDR3 DNA reads TGTGCCAGCAGCTTGGATTGGACAGAAATTCAAAACACTGAAGCTTTCTCT.

The chain carries TRBV7-9 and TRBJ1-6; D is unresolved. This CDR3 has 17 residues. The ends were cut back, 5 bases at V and 2 bases at J, with 16 bases in the middle. CDR1 SEHNR and CDR2 FQNEAQ come from the germline V gene (reference sequence). The CDR3 protein is CASSPPHAGAYNSPLHF. CDR3 in DNA: TGTGCCAGCAGCCCCCCGCACGCCGGAGCCTATAATTCACCCCTCCACTTT.

This clonotype was seen repeatedly, ten times or more. The chain has TRBV27 and TRBJ1-6; no clear D gene. Germline-derived CDR1 and CDR2 are MNHEY and SMNVEV (reference sequence). V lost 1 base and J 9 bases, leaving 4 bases between the germline ends. This CDR3 contains 12 residues. The CDR3 protein is CASSLLGSPLHF. CDR3 DNA: TGTGCCAGCAGTTTATTGGGTTCACCCCTCCACTTT.

The sample holds many counts of this clonotype. This sequence joins TRBV29-1 and TRBJ2-5; D remains ambiguous. The CDR3 loop spans 11 amino acids. V lost 0 bases and J lost 7, with 6 bases in between. Germline V gene lookup returns CDR1 SQVTM and CDR2 ANQGSEA. CDR3 protein: CSVEEYGTQYF. CDR3 sequence (DNA): TGCAGCGTTGAAGAATATGGGACCCAGTACTTC. Combining the CDR3 with reference TRBV29-1 and TRBJ2-5 gives the whole variable domain SAVISQKPSRDICQRGTSLTIQCQVDSQVTMMFWYRQQPGQSLTLIATANQGSEATYESGFVIDKFPISRPNLTFSTLTVSNMSPEDSSIYLCSVEEYGTQYFGPGTRLLVL.

This clonotype was detected a few times. The rearrangement joins TRBV5-5 to TRBJ2-2, with a tentative D call TRBD1 (5 bases). Trimming removed 2 bases from V and 5 bases from J, with 10 bases in between. This CDR3 is built from 14 residues. CDR1 is SGHKS, CDR2 YYEKEE, per germline (reference sequence). The CDR3 loop is CASSFWGATGELFF. The CDR3 DNA reads as TGTGCCAGCAGCTTCTGGGGCGCGACCGGGGAGCTGTTTTTT.

The chain has TRBV29-1 and TRBJ1-2; the D is unclear. Trimming removed 6 bases at V and 3 bases at J, with 14 bases between. The CDR3 is 13 residues long. Germline V lookup: CDR1 SQVTM, CDR2 ANQGSEA. The CDR3 DNA reads as TGCAGCGTCGAGACTCCACCGGACTATGGCTACACCTTC. Translating it yields CSVETPPDYGYTF.

This rearrangement joins TRBV6-1 to TRBJ2-1; no reliable D call. From germline, CDR1 is MNHNS and CDR2 SASEGT. This CDR3 region has 11 residues. The ends were cut back, 3 bases at V and 10 bases at J, with 7 bases in the middle. CDR3 loop: CASSDIVEQFF. As DNA, the CDR3 is TGTGCCAGCAGTGACATAGTGGAGCAGTTCTTC.